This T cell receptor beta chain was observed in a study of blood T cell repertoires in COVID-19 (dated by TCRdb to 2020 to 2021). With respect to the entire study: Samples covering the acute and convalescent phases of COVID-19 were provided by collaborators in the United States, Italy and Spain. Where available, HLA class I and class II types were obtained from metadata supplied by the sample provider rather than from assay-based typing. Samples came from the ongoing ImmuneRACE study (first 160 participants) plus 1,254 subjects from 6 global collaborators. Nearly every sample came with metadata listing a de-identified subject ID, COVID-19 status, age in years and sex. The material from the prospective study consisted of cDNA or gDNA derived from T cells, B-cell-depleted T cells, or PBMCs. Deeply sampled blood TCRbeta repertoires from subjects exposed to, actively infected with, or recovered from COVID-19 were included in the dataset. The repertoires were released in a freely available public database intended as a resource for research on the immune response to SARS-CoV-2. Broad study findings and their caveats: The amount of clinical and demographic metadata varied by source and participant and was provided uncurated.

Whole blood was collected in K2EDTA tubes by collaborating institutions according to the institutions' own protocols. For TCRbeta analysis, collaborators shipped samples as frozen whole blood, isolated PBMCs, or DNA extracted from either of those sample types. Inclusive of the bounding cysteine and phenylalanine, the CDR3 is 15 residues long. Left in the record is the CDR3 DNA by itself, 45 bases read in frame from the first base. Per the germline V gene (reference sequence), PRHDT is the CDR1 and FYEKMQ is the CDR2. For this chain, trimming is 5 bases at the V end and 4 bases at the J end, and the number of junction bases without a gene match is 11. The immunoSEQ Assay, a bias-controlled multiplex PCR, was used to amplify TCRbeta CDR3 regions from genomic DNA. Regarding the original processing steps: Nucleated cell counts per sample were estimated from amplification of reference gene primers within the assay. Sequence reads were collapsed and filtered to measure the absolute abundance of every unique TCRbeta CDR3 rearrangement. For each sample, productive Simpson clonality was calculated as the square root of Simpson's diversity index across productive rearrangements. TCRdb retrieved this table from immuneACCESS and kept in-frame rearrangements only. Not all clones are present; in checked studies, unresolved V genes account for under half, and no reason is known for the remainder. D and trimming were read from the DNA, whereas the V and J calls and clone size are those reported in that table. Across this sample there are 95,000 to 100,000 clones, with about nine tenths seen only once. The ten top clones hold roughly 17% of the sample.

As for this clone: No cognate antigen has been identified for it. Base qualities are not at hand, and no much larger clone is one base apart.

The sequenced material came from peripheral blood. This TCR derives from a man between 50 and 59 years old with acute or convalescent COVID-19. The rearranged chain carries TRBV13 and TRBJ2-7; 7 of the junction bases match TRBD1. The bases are TGTGCCAGCAGCCGGACCGGGACAGCGTTATACGAGCAGTACTTC. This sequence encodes CASSRTGTALYEQYF.